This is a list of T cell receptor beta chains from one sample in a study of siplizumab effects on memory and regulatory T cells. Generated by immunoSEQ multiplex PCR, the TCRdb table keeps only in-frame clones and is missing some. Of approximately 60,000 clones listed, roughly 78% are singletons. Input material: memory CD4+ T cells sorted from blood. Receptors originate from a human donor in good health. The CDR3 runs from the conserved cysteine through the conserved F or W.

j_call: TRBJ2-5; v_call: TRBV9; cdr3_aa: CASSLGLAGFGETQYF
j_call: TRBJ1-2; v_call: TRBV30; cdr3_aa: CAWEGIGFGYTF
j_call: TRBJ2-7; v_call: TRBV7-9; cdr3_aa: CASSLAGGTSEQYF
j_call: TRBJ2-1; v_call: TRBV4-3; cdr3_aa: CASSQDIQYNEQFF
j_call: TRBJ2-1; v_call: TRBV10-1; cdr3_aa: CAGMGLAEPPAYNEQFF
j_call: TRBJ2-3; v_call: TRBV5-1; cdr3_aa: CASSLVASGSTDTQYF
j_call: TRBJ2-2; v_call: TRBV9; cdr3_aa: CASSGGLANTGELFF
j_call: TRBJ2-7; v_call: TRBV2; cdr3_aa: CASSQNYEQYF
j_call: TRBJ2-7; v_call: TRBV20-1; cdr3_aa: CSAGQAFEQYF
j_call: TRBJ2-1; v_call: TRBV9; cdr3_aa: CASSVPWGRNEQFF
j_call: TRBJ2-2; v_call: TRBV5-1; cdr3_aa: CASSLVPANTGELFF
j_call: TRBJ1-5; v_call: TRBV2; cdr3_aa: CASSGRQGSNQPQHF
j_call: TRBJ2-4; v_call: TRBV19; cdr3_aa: CASSPSGNIQYF
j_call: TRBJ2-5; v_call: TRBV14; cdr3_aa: CASRQRDTAGETQYF
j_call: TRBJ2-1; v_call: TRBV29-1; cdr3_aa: CSAALGNEQFF
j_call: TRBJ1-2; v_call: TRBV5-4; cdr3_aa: CASSKDRGGGANYGYTF
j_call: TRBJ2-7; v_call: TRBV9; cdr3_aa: CASSITGLPYEQYF
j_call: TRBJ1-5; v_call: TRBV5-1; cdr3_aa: CASSFTGQGQPQHF
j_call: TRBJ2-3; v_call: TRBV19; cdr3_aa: CASSIVRTRGPDTQYF
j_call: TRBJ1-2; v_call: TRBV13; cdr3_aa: CASSLLRGLDGYTF
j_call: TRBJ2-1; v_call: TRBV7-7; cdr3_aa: CASSLTSGGEQFF
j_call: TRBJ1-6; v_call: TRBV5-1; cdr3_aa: CASRGEKVNSPLHF
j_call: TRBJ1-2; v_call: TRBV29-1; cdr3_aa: CSVDQYNSYGYTF
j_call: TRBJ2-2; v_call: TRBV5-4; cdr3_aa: CASSLGDRRYTGELFF
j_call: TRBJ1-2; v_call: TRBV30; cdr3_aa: CASPGQGTYGYTF
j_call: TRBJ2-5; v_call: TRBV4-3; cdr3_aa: CASSQDGRTSWETQYF
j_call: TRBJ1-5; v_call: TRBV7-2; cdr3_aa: CASSLPNRPQHF
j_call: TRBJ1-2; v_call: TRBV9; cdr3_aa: CASSVGTGDYGYTF
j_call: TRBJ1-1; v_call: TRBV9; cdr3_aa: CASSGGTLYLNTEAFF
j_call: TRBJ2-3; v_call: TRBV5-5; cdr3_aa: CASSVPGTSTDTQYF
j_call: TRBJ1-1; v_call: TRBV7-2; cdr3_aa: CASSFKGGTTEAFF
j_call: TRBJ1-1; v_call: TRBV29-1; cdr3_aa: CSAPEGNTEAFF
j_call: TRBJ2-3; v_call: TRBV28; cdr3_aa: CASRPFTGSDTQYF
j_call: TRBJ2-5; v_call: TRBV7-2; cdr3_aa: CASSNYKTPKETQYF
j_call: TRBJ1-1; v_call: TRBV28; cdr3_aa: CASSLKWARTEAFF
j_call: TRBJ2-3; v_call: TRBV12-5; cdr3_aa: CASGLGSGGGLRAADTQYF
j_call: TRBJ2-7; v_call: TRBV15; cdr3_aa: CATSKAGESYEQYF